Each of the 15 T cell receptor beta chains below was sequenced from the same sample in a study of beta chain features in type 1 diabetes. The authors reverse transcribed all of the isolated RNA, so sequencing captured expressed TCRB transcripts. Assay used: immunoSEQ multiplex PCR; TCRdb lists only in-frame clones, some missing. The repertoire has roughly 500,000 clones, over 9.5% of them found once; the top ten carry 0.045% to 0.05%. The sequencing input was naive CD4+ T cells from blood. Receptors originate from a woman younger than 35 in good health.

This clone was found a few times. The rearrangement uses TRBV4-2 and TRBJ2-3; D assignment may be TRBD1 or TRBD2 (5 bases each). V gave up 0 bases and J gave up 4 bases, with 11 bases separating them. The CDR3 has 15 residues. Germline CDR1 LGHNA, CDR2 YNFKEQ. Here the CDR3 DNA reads TGTGCCAGCAGCCAAGAACTCAGGGACGCAGATACGCAGTATTTT. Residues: CASSQELRDADTQYF.

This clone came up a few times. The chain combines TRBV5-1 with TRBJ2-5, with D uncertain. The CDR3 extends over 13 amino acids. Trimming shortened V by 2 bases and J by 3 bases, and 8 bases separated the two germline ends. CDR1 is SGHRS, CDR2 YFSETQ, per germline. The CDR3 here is CASSLLPEETQYF. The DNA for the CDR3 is TGCGCCAGCAGCTTACTACCGGAAGAGACCCAGTACTTC.

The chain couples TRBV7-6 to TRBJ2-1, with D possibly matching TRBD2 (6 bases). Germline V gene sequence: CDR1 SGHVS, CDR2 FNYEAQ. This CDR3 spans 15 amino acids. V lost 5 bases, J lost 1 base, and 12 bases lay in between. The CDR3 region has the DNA TGTGCCAGCAGCCGTGCGGGGAGGTCCTACAATGAGCAGTTCTTC. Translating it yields CASSRAGRSYNEQFF.

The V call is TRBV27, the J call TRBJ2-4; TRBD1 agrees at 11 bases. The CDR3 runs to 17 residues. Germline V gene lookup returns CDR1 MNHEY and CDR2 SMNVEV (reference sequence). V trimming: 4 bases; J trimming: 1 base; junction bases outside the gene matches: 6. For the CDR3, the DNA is TGTGCCAGCAGTTCTGGGACAGGGGGATGGGCCAAAAACATTCAGTACTTC. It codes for CASSSGTGGWAKNIQYF.

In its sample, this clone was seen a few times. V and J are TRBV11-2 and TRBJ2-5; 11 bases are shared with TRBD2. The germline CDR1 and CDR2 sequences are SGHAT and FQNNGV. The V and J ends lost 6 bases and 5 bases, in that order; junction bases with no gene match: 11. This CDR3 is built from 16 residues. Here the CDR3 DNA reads TGTGCCAGCAGACGGATAGCGGGAGGGCTTGGGGAGACCCAGTACTTC. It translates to CASRRIAGGLGETQYF.

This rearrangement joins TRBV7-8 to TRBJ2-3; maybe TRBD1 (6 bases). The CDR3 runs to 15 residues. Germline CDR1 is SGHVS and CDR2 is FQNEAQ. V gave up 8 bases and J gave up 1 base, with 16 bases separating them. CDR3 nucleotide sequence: TGTGCCAGCTTTCAGGACAGTTATGGCACAGATACGCAGTATTTT. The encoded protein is CASFQDSYGTDTQYF.

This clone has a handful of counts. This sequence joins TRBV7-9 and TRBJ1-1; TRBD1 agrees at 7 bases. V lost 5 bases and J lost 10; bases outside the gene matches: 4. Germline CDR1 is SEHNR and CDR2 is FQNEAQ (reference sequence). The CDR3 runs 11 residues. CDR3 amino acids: CASSGTGVAFF. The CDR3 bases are TGTGCCAGCAGCGGCACAGGGGTAGCTTTCTTT. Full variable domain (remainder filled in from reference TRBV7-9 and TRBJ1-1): DTGVSQNPRHKITKRGQNVTFRCDPISEHNRLYWYRQTLGQGPEFLTYFQNEAQLEKSRLLSDRFSAERPKGSFSTLEIQRTEQGDSAMYLCASSGTGVAFFGQGTRLTVV.

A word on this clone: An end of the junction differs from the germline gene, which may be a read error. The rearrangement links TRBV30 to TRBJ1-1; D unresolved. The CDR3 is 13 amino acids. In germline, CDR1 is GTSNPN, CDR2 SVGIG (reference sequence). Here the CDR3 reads CAWSVFPNAEAFF. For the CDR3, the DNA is TGTGCCTGGAGTGTTTTCCCGAACGCTGAAGCTTTCTTT. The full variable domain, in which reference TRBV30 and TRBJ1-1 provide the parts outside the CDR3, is SQTIHQWPATLVQPVGSPLSLECTVEGTSNPNLYWYRQAAGRGLQLLFYSVGIGQISSEVPQNLSASRPQDRQFILSSKKLLLSDSGFYLCAWSVFPNAEAFFGQGTRLTVV.

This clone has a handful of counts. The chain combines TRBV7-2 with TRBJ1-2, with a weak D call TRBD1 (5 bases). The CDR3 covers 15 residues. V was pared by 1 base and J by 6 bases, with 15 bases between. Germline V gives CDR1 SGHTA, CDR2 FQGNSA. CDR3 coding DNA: TGTGCCAGCAGCTTAGGTCGGCAGGGCCCCCATGGCTACACCTTC. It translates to CASSLGRQGPHGYTF.

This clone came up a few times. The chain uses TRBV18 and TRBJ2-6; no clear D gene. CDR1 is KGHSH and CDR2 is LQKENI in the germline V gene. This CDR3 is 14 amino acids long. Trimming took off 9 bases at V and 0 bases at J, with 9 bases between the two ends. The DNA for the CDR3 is TGTGCCAGTTTGCCTCCCTCTGGGGCCAACGTCCTGACTTTC. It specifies CASLPPSGANVLTF.

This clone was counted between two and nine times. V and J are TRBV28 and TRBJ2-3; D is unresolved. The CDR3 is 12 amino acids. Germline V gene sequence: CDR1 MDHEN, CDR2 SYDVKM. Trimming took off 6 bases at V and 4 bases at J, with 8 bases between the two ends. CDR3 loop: CASSSPPDTQYF. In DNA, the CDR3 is TGTGCCAGCAGCTCTCCCCCAGATACGCAGTATTTT.

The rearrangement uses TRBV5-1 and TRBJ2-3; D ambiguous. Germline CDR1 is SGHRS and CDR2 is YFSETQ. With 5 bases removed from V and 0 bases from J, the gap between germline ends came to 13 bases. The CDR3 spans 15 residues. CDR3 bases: TGCGCCAGCAGACCACTCACAGCAAGCACAGATACGCAGTATTTT. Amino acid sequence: CASRPLTASTDTQYF. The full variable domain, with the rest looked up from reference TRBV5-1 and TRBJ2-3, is KAGVTQTPRYLIKTRGQQVTLSCSPISGHRSVSWYQQTPGQGLQFLFEYFSETQRNKGNFPGRFSGRQFSNSRSEMNVSTLELGDSALYLCASRPLTASTDTQYFGPGTRLTVL.

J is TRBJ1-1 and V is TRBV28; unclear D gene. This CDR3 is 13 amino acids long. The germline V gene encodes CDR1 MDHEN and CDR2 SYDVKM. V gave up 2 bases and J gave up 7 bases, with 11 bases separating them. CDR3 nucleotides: TGTGCCAGCAGTTTACAGGCGAGGGATGAAGCTTTCTTT. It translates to CASSLQARDEAFF.

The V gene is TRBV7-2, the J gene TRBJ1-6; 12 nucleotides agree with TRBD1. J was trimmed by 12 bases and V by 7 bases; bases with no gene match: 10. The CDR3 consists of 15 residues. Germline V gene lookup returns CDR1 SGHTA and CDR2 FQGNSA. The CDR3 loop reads CASTYLRDRGQPLHF. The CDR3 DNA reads TGTGCCAGCACCTACCTCCGGGACAGGGGGCAACCCCTCCACTTT.

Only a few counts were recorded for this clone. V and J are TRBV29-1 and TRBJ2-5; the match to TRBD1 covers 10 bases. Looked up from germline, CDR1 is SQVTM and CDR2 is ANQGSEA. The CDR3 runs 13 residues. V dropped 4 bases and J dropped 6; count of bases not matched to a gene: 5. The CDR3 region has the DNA TGCAGCGTTGTCGAGGACAGGGGGAAGACCCAGTACTTC. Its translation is CSVVEDRGKTQYF.